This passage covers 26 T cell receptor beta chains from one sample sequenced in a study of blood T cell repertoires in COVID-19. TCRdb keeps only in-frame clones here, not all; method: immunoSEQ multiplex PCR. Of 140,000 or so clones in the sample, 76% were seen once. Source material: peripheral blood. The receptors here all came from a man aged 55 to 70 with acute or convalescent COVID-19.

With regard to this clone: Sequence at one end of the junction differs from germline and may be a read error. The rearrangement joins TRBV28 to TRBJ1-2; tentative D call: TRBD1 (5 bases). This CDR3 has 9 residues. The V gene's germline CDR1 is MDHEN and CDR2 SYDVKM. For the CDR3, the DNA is TGTGCCAGCAGTGATAGGGGCCACTTC. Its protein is CASSDRGHF.

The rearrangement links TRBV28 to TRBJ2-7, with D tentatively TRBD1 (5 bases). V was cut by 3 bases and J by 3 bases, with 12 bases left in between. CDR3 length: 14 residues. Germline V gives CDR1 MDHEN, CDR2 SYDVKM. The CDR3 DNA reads TGTGCCAGCAGTTTCAGGGCCCAAAACTACGAGCAGTACTTC. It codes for CASSFRAQNYEQYF.

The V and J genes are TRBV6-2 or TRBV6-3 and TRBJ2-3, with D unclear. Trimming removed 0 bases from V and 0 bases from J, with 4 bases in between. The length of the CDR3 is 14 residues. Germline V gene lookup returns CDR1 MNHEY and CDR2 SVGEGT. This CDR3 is CASSYSTSTDTQYF. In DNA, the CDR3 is TGTGCCAGCAGTTACTCGACTAGCACAGATACGCAGTATTTT.

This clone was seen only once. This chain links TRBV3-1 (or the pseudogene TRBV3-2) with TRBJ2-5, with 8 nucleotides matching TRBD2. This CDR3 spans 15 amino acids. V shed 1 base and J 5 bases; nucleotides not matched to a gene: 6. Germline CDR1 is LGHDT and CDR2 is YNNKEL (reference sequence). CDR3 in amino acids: CASSQGQREIETQYF. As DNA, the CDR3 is TGTGCCAGCAGCCAAGGACAGCGGGAGATTGAGACCCAGTACTTC.

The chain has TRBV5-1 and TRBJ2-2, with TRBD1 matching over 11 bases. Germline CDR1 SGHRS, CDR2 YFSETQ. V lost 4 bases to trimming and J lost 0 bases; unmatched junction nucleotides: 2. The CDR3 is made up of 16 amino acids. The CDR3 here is CASSRGQGANTGELFF. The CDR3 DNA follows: TGCGCCAGCAGCAGGGGACAGGGGGCGAACACCGGGGAGCTGTTTTTT.

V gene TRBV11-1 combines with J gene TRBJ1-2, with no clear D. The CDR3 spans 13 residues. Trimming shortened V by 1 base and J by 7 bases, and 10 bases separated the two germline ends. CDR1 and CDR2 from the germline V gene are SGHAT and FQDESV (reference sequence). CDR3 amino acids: CASSLDGQIGYTF. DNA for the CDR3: TGTGCCAGCAGCTTAGATGGGCAGATTGGCTACACCTTC.

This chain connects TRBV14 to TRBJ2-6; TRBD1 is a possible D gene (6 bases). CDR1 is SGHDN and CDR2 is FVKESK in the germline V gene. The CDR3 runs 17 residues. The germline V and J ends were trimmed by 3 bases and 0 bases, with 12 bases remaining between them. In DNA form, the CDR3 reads TGTGCCAGCAGCCAGTTCACAGGGAGCTCTGGGGCCAACGTCCTGACTTTC. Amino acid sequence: CASSQFTGSSGANVLTF.

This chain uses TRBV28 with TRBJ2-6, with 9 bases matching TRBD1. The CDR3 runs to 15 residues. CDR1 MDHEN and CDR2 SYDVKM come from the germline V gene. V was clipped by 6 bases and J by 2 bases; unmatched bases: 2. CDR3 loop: CASSDRGAGANVLTF. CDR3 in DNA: TGTGCCAGCAGCGACAGGGGGGCTGGGGCCAACGTCCTGACTTTC.

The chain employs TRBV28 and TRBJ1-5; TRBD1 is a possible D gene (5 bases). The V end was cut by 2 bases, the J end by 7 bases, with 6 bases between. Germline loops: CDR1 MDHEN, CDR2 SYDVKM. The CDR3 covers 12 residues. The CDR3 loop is CASSLGQQPQHF. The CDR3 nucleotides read TGTGCCAGCAGTTTAGGACAACAGCCCCAGCATTTT.

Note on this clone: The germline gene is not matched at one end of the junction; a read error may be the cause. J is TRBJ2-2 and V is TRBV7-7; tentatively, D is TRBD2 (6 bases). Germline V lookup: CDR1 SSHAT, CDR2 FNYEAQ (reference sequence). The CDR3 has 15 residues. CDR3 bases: TGTGCTAGCAGCCCAACCGGGGGGAACACCGGGGAGCTGTTTTTT. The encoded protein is CASSPTGGNTGELFF.

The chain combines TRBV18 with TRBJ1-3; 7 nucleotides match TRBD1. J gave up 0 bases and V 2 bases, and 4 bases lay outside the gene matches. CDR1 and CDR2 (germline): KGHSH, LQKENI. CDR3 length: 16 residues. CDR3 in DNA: TGTGCCAGCTCACCAAAGGGGGCCAGCTCTGGAAACACCATATATTTT. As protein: CASSPKGASSGNTIYF.

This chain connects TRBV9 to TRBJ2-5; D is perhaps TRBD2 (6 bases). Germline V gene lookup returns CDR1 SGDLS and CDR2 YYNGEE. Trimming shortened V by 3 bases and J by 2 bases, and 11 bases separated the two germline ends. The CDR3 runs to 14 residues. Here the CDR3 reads CASSERDLQETQYF. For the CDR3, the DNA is TGTGCCAGCAGCGAGAGGGACTTACAAGAGACCCAGTACTTC.

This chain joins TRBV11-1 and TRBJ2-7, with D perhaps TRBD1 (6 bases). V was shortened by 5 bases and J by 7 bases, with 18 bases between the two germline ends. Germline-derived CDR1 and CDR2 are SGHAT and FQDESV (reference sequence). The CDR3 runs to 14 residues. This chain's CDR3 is CASSRQEGPLEQYF. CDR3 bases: TGTGCCAGCAGCCGACAGGAAGGCCCCCTTGAGCAGTACTTC.

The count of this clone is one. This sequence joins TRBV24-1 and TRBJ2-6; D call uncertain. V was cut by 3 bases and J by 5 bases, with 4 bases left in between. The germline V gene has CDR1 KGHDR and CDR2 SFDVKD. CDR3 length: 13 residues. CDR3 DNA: TGTGCCACCAGTGATGTATGGGCCAACGTCCTGACTTTC. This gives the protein CATSDVWANVLTF.

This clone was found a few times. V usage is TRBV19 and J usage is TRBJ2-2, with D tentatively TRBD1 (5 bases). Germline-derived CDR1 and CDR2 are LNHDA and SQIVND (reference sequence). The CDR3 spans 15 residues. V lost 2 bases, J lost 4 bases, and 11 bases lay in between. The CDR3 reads CASSIRGSSTGELFF. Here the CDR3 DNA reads TGTGCCAGTAGTATAAGGGGTTCGAGCACCGGGGAGCTGTTTTTT.

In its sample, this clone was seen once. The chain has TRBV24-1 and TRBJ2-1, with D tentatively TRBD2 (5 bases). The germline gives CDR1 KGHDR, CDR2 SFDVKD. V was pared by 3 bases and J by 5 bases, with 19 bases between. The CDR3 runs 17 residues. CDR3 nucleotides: TGTGCCACCAGTGATGACGGCGGGCTCTCCCACCACAATGAGCAGTTCTTC. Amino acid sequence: CATSDDGGLSHHNEQFF.

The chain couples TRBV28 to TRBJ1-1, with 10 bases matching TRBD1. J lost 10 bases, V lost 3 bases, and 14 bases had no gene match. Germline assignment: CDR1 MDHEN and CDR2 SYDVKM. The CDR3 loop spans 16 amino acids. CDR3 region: CASSFPVGQGIPGAFF. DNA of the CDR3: TGTGCCAGCAGTTTCCCTGTGGGACAGGGGATACCAGGAGCTTTCTTT.

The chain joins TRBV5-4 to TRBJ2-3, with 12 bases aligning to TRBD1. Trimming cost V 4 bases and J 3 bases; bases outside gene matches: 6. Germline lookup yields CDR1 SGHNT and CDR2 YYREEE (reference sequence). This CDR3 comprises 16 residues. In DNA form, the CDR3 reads TGTGCCAGCAGCAGGGGACAGGGGGCAGGAACAGATACGCAGTATTTT. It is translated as CASSRGQGAGTDTQYF.

CDR3 DNA: TGTGCCAGCAGTTACTCGGACAGAAATCAGCCCCAGCATTTT. It codes for CASSYSDRNQPQHF. The chain carries TRBV6-5 and TRBJ1-5, with D possibly matching TRBD1 (6 bases). The germline V gene has CDR1 MNHEY and CDR2 SVGAGI. The V end lost 0 bases, the J end lost 4 bases, and 7 bases lay between the germline ends. The CDR3 is 14 residues long.

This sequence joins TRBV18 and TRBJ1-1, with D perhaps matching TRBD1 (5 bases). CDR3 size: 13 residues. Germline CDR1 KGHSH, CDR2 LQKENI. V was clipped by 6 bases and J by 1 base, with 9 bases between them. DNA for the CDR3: TGTGCCAGCTCTTACGGGGGGAACACTGAAGCTTTCTTT. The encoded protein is CASSYGGNTEAFF.

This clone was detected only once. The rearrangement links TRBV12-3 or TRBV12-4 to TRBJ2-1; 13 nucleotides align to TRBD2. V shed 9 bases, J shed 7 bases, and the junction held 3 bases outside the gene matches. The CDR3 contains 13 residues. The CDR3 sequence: CASRTSGSNEQFF. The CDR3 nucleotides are TGTGCCAGTCGGACTAGCGGGAGTAATGAGCAGTTCTTC.

Here the CDR3 reads CSALKETQYF. The CDR3 DNA reads as TGCAGTGCTTTAAAAGAGACCCAGTACTTC. The gene calls are TRBV20-1 and TRBJ2-5; no definite D call. The V end was cut by 5 bases, the J end by 3 bases, with 4 bases between. The CDR3 has 10 amino acids. Per the germline V gene, CDR1 is DFQATT and CDR2 is SNEGSKA (reference sequence).

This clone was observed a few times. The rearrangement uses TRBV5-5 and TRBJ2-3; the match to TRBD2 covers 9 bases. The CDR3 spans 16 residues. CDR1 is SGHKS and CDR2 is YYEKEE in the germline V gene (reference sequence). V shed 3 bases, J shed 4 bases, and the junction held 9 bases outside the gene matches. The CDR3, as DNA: TGTGCCAGCAGCTCTTCCGGGACTAGCTTTCCAGATACGCAGTATTTT. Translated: CASSSSGTSFPDTQYF.

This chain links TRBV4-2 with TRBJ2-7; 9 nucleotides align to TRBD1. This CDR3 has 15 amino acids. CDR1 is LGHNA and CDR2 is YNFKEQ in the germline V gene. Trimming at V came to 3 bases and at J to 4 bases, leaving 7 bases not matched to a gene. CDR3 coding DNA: TGTGCCAGCAGCCATGAGACAGGGGGTAGGTACGAGCAGTACTTC. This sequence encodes CASSHETGGRYEQYF.

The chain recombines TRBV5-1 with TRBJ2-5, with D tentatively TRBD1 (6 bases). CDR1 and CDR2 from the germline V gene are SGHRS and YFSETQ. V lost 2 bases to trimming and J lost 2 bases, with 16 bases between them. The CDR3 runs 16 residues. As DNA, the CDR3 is TGCGCCAGCAGCTTACAGGGTAGGGGGATTCAAGAGACCCAGTACTTC. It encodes CASSLQGRGIQETQYF.

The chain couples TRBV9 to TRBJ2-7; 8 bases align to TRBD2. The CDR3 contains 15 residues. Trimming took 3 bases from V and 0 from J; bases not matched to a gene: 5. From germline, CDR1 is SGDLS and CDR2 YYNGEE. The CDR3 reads CASSGGLADSYEQYF. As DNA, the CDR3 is TGTGCCAGCAGCGGCGGACTAGCCGACTCCTACGAGCAGTACTTC.